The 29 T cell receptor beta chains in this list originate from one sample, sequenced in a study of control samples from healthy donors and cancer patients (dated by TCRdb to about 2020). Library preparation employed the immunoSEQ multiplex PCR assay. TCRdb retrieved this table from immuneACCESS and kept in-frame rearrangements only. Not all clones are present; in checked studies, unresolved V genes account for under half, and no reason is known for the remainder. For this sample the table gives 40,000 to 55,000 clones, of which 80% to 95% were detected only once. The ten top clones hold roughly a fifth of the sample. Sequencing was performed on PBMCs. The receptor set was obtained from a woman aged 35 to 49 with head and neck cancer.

CDR3 sequence reads: CASSAPFTASGRHEQFF. The CDR3 nucleotides read TGTGCCAGTAGTGCCCCCTTTACGGCTAGCGGGAGACATGAGCAGTTCTTC. The chain recombines TRBV19 with TRBJ2-1; 10 bases map to TRBD2. The CDR3 is 17 amino acids. Germline V gene sequence: CDR1 LNHDA, CDR2 SQIVND (reference sequence). The V and J ends lost 5 bases and 8 bases, in that order; junction bases with no gene match: 15.

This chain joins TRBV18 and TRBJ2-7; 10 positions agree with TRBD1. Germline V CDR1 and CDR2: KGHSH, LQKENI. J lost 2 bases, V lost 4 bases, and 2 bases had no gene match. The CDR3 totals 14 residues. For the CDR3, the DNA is TGTGCCAGCTCACAGGACAGGGGGGCCTACGAGCAGTACTTC. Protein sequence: CASSQDRGAYEQYF.

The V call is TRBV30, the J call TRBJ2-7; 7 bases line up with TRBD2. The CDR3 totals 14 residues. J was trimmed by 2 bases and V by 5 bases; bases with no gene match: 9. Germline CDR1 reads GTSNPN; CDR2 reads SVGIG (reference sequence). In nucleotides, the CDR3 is TGTGCCTGGGGACTGTTGGGGGGGGCCTACGAGCAGTACTTC. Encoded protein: CAWGLLGGAYEQYF.

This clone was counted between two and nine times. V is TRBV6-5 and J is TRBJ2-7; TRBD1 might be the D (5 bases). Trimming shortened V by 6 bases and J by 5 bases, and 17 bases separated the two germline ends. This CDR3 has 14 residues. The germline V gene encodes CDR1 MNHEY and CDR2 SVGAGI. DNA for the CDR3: TGTGCCAGCAGGTACGGGTCCCCAGGGAACGAGCAGTACTTC. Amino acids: CASRYGSPGNEQYF.

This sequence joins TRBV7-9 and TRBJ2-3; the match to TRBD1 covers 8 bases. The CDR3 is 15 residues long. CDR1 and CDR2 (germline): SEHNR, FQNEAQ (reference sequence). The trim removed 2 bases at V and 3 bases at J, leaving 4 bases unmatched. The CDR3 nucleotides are TGTGCCAGCAGCTTACAAGGACAGGGTACAGATACGCAGTATTTT. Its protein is CASSLQGQGTDTQYF.

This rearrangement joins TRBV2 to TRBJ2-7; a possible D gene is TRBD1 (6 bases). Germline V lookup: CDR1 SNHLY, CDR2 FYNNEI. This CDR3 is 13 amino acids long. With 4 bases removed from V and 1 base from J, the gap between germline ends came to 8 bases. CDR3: CASSGDNSYEQYF. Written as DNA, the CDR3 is TGTGCCAGCAGTGGGGACAATTCCTACGAGCAGTACTTC.

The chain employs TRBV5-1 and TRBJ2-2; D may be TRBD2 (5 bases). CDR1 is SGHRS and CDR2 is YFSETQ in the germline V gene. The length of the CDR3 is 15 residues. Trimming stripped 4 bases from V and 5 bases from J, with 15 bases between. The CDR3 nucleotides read TGCGCCAGCAGCCAAAACATCCCGGGGACCGGGGAGCTGTTTTTT. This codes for CASSQNIPGTGELFF.

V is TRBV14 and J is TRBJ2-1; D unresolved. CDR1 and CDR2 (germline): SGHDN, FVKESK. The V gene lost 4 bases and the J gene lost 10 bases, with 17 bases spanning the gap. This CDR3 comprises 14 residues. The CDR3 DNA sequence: TGTGCCAGCAGCCCGCTGACTTTGCTGGGAGAGCAGTTCTTC. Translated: CASSPLTLLGEQFF.

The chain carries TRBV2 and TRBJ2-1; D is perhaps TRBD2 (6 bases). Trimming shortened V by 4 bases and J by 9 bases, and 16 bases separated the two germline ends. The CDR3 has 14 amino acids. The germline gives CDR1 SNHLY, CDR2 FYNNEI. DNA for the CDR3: TGTGCCAGCAGTGGCGCTTTAATCGGGAGTGAGCAGTTCTTC. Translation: CASSGALIGSEQFF.

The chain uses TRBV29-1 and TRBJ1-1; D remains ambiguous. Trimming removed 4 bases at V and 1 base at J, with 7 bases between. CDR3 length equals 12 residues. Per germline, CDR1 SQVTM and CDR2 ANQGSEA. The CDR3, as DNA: TGCAGCGTTGGCCAGAAGAACACTGAAGCTTTCTTT. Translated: CSVGQKNTEAFF. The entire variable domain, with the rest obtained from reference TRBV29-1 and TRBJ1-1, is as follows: SAVISQKPSRDICQRGTSLTIQCQVDSQVTMMFWYRQQPGQSLTLIATANQGSEATYESGFVIDKFPISRPNLTFSTLTVSNMSPEDSSIYLCSVGQKNTEAFFGQGTRLTVV.

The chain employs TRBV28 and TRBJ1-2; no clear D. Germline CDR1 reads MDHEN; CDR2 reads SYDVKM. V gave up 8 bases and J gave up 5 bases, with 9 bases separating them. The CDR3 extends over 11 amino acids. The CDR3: CASGELYGYTF. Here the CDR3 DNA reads TGTGCCAGCGGGGAGCTGTATGGCTACACCTTC.

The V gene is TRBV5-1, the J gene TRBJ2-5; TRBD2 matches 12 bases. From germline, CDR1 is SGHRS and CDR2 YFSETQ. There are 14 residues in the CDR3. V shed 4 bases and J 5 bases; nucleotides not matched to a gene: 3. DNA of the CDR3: TGCGCCAGCAGCCCCGGGACTAGCGGGGAGACCCAGTACTTC. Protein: CASSPGTSGETQYF.

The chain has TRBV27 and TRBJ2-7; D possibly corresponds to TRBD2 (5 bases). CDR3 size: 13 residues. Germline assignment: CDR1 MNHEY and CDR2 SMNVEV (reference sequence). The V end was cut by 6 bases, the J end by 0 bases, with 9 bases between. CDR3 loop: CASSPGNSYEQYF. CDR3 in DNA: TGTGCCAGCAGCCCCGGGAACTCCTACGAGCAGTACTTC.

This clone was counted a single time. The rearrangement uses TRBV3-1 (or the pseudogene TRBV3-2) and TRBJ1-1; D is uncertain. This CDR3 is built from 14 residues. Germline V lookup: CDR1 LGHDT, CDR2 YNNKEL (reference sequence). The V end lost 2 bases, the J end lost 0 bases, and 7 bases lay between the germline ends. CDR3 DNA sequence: TGTGCCAGCAGCCAAATACCGATGAACACTGAAGCTTTCTTT. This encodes CASSQIPMNTEAFF.

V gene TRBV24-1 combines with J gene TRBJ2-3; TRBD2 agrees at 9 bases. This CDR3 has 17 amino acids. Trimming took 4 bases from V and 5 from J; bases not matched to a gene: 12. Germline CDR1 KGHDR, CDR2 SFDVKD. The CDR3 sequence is CATSDPTAGGSVDTQYF. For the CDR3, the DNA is TGTGCCACCAGTGACCCCACGGCGGGGGGGTCTGTAGATACGCAGTATTTT.

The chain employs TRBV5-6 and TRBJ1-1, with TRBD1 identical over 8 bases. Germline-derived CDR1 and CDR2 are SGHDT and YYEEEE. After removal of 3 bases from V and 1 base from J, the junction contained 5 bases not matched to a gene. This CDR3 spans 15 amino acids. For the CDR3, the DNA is TGTGCCAGCAGCTCTGTGGACAGGGAGAACACTGAAGCTTTCTTT. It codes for CASSSVDRENTEAFF.

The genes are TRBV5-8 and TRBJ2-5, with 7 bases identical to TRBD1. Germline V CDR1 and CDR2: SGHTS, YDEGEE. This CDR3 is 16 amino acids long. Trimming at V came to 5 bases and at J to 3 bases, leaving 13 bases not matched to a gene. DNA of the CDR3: TGTGCCAGCAGGCTTTACAGGGGTCAACATAAAGAGACCCAGTACTTC. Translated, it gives CASRLYRGQHKETQYF.

CDR3 nucleotide sequence: TGTGCCAGCCTTTCTAGCGGGAACACAGATACGCAGTATTTT. Protein product: CASLSSGNTDTQYF. The chain joins TRBV3-1 (or the pseudogene TRBV3-2) to TRBJ2-3; 9 bases line up with TRBD2. The germline V gene has CDR1 LGHDT and CDR2 YNNKEL (reference sequence). This CDR3 spans 14 amino acids. V lost 8 bases and J lost 2; bases outside the gene matches: 5.

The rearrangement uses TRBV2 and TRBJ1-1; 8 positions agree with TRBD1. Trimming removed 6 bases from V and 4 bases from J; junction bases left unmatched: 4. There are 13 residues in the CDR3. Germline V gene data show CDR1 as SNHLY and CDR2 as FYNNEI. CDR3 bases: TGTGCCAGCAGCGGACAGGGAAGCACTGAAGCTTTCTTT. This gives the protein CASSGQGSTEAFF.

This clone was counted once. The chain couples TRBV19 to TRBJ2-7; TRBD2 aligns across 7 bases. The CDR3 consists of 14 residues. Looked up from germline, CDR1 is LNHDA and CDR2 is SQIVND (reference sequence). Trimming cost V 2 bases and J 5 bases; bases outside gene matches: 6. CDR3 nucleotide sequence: TGTGCCAGTAGTATAAGGCTAGCGGCAAACGAGCAGTACTTC. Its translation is CASSIRLAANEQYF.

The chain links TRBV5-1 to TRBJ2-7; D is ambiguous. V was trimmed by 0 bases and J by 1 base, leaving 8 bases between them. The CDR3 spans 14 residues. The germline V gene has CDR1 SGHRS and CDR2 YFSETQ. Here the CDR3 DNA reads TGCGCCAGCAGCTTGGGGGGATTTTCCTACGAGCAGTACTTC. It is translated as CASSLGGFSYEQYF. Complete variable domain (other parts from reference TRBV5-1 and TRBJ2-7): KAGVTQTPRYLIKTRGQQVTLSCSPISGHRSVSWYQQTPGQGLQFLFEYFSETQRNKGNFPGRFSGRQFSNSRSEMNVSTLELGDSALYLCASSLGGFSYEQYFGPGTRLTVT.

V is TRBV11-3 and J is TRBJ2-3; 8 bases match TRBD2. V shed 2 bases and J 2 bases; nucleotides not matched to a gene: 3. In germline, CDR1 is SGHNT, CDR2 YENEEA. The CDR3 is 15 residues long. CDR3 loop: CASSLRGGPTDTQYF. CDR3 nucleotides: TGTGCCAGCAGCTTACGGGGGGGCCCCACAGATACGCAGTATTTT. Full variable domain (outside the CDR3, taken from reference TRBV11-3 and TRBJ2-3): EAGVVQSPRYKIIEKKQPVAFWCNPISGHNTLYWYLQNLGQGPELLIRYENEEAVDDSQLPKDRFSAERLKGVDSTLKIQPAELGDSAVYLCASSLRGGPTDTQYFGPGTRLTVL.

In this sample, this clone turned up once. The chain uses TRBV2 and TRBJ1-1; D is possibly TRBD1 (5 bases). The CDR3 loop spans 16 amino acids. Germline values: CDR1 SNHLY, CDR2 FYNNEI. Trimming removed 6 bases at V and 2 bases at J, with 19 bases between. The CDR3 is CASRLFGAQSNTEAFF. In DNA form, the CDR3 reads TGTGCCAGCAGGCTTTTTGGGGCCCAAAGTAACACTGAAGCTTTCTTT. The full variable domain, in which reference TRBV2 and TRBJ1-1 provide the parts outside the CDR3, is EPEVTQTPSHQVTQMGQEVILRCVPISNHLYFYWYRQILGQKVEFLVSFYNNEISEKSEIFDDQFSVERPDGSNFTLKIRSTKLEDSAMYFCASRLFGAQSNTEAFFGQGTRLTVV.

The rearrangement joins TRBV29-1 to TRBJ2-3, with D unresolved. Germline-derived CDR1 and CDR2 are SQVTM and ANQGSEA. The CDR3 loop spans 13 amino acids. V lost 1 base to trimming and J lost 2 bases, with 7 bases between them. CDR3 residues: CSVEGHITDTQYF. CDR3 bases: TGCAGCGTTGAAGGTCACATCACAGATACGCAGTATTTT.

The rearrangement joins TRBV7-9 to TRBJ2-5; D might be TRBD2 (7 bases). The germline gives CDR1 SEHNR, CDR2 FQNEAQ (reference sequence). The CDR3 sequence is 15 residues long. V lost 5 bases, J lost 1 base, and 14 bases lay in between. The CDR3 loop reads CASSPGGQFQETQYF. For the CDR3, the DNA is TGTGCCAGCAGCCCCGGGGGGCAGTTCCAAGAGACCCAGTACTTC.

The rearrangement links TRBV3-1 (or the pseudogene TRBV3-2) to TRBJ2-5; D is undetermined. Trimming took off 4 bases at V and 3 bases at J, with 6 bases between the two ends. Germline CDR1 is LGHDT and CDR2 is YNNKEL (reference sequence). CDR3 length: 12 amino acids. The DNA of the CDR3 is TGTGCCAGCAGCCCAATAGAAGAGACCCAGTACTTC. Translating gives CASSPIEETQYF.

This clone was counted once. The chain's CDR3 is CASSLTSGRATDTQYF. DNA of the CDR3: TGTGCCAGCAGCTTGACTAGCGGGAGAGCCACAGATACGCAGTATTTT. V is TRBV7-8 and J is TRBJ2-3, with 12 bases aligning to TRBD2. CDR1 is SGHVS, CDR2 FQNEAQ, per germline. The CDR3 spans 16 residues. With 3 bases clipped from V and 2 bases from J, the junction kept 3 bases outside the gene matches.

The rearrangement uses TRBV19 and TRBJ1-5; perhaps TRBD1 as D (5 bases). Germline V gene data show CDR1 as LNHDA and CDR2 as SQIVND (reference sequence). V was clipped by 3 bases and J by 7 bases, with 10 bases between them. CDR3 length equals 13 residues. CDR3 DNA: TGTGCCAGTAGTATCGGAGGGGACCAGCCCCAGCATTTT. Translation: CASSIGGDQPQHF.

The CDR3 DNA sequence: TGCAGCGTTGTAGTGCAGGGGGCGAACACTGAAGCTTTCTTT. Amino acid sequence: CSVVVQGANTEAFF. The gene calls are TRBV29-1 and TRBJ1-1; TRBD1 aligns across 8 bases. Germline V gene data show CDR1 as SQVTM and CDR2 as ANQGSEA. The CDR3 is 14 residues long. Trimming at V came to 4 bases and at J to 1 base, leaving 5 bases not matched to a gene.